This T cell receptor (beta chain) was identified in a study of cytomegalovirus exposure and HLA in healthy donors. Study-level points and caveats: The authors enumerated 180 or so TCR beta chains as linked to cytomegalovirus.

The germline gives CDR1 MGHDK, CDR2 SYGVNS. The CDR3 is 17 amino acids. The ends lost 1 base at V and 0 bases at J; junction bases unmatched: 2. As regards this clone: Its specificity is unknown.

Vbeta (60) and Jbeta (13) primers were used in the PCR. Measured with immunoSEQ multiplex PCR; TCRdb has only the in-frame clones, and not every one. The table includes roughly 150,000 clones, 65% to 90% detected once. The receptor was derived from a woman in her forties or fifties in good health and CMV-seropositive. Sequencing was carried out using PBMCs. The genes are TRBV25-1 and TRBJ2-1, with 11 bases aligning to TRBD1. The CDR3 DNA reads TGTGCCAGCAGTGAATGGGACAGGGGGGGCTCCTACAATGAGCAGTTCTTC. Translating it yields CASSEWDRGGSYNEQFF.